This passage covers 5 T cell receptor beta chains from one sample sequenced in a study of vaccination and CD4 T cells after COVID-19. These receptors' targets are unknown. Time point denoted: late sampling 161 to 241 days after vaccination in three convalescent patients. Treatment described: 10-day PBMC culture with coronavirus spike peptide pools or control peptides (ViraFEST assay). Oncomine TCR Beta short-read sequencing was applied to DNA from cultured CD4+ T cells. Using its own MiXCR run on the PCR reads, TCRdb lists one record per CDR3 protein. The repertoire holds about 25,000 distinct CDR3 sequences, with 30% as singletons. The material was CD4+ T cells from blood, cultured in vitro, obtained about 7 months after SARS-CoV-2 vaccination. Source of these receptors: a human donor who had recovered from COVID-19.

The J gene is TRBJ1-2, the V gene TRBV20-1; 10 bases align to TRBD1. The trim removed 3 bases at V and 7 bases at J, leaving 5 bases unmatched. Per germline, CDR1 DFQATT and CDR2 SNEGSKA (reference sequence). The CDR3 is 13 residues long. CDR3 amino acids: CSASSGTGVGYTF. In DNA, the CDR3 is TGCAGTGCTAGTAGCGGGACAGGGGTTGGCTACACCTTC.

This clonotype was recorded a few times. The chain carries TRBV7-2 and TRBJ2-1; D remains ambiguous. This CDR3 spans 13 amino acids. Germline CDR1 reads SGHTA; CDR2 reads FQGNSA. With 8 bases removed from V and 3 bases from J, the gap between germline ends came to 11 bases. The CDR3 sequence is CASGPRGYNEQFF. In DNA form, the CDR3 reads TGTGCCAGCGGGCCTAGAGGCTACAATGAGCAGTTCTTC.

The chain combines TRBV6-1 with TRBJ1-6, with TRBD1 identical over 9 bases. Trimming at V came to 6 bases and at J to 0 bases, leaving 9 bases not matched to a gene. CDR3 size: 18 residues. Germline V gene sequence: CDR1 MNHNS, CDR2 SASEGT. CDR3 loop: CASSLQGAANSYNSPLHF. DNA of the CDR3: TGTGCCAGCAGCCTACAGGGGGCGGCTAACTCCTATAATTCACCCCTCCACTTT.

This clonotype was recorded a few times. The V call is TRBV20-1, the J call TRBJ2-7, with 7 nucleotides matching TRBD1. The CDR3 runs 16 residues. Germline V CDR1 and CDR2: DFQATT, SNEGSKA (reference sequence). V shed 3 bases, J shed 1 base, and the junction held 12 bases outside the gene matches. CDR3 residues: CSASNSRQGRSYEQYF. The DNA of the CDR3 is TGCAGTGCTAGCAACTCCCGACAGGGAAGGTCCTACGAGCAGTACTTC.

V usage is TRBV6-5 and J usage is TRBJ1-2; D is ambiguous. V lost 0 bases and J 0 bases, leaving 8 bases between the germline ends. Germline loops: CDR1 MNHEY, CDR2 SVGAGI. The CDR3 spans 15 residues. The CDR3 spells CASSYSSYPNYGYTF. Written as DNA, the CDR3 is TGTGCCAGCAGTTACTCTTCCTACCCTAACTATGGCTACACCTTC.